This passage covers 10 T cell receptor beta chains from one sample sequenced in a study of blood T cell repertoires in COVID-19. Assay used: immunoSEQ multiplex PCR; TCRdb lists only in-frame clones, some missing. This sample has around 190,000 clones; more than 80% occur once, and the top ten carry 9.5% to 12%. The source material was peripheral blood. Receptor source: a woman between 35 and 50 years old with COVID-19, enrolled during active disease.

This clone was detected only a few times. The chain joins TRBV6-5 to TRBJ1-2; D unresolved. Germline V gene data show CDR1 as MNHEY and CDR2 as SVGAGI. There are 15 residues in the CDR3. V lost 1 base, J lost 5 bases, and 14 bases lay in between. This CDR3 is CASSYLDSRRYGYTF. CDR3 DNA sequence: TGTGCCAGCAGTTACTTGGACTCAAGGAGATATGGCTACACCTTC.

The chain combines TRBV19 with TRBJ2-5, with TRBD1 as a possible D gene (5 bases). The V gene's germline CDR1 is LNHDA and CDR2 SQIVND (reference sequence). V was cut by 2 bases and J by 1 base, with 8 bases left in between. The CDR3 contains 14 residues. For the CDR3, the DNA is TGTGCCAGTAGTATACAGGGTCCCCAAGAGACCCAGTACTTC. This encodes CASSIQGPQETQYF.

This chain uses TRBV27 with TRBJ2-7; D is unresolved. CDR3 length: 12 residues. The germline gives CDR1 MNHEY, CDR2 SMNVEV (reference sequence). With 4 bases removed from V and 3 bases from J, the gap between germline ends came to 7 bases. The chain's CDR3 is CASSSPHYEQYF. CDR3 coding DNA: TGTGCCAGCAGTTCCCCCCACTACGAGCAGTACTTC.

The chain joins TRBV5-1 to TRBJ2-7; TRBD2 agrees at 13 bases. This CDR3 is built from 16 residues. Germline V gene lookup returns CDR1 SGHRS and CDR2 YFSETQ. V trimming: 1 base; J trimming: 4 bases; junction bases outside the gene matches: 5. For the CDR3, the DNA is TGCGCCAGCAGCTTGTATGGGACTAGCGGGACTTACGAGCAGTACTTC. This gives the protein CASSLYGTSGTYEQYF.

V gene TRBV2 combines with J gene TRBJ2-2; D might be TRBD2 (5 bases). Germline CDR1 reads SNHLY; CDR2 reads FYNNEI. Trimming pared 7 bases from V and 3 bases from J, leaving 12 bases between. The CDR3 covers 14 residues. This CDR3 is CASTRPGDTGELFF. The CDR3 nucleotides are TGTGCCAGCACCCGGCCCGGGGACACCGGGGAGCTGTTTTTT.

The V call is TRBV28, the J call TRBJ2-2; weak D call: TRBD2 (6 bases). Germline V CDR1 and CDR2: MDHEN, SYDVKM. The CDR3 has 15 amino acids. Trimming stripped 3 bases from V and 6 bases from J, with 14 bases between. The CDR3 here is CASSLDQRAAGELFF. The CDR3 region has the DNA TGTGCCAGCAGTTTGGATCAGCGGGCCGCCGGGGAGCTGTTTTTT.

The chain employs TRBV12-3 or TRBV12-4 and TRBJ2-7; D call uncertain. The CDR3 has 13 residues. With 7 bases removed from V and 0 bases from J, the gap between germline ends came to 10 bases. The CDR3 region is CASNVRSSYEQYV. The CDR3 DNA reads TGTGCCAGCAACGTTAGAAGCTCCTACGAGCAGTACGTC.

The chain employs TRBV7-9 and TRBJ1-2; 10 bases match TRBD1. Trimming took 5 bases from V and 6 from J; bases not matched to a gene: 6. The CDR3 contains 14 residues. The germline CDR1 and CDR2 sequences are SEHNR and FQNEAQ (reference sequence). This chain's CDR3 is CASSQRDRGHGYTF. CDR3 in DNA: TGTGCCAGCAGCCAACGGGACAGGGGACATGGCTACACCTTC. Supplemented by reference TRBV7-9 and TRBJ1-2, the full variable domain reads DTGVSQNPRHKITKRGQNVTFRCDPISEHNRLYWYRQTLGQGPEFLTYFQNEAQLEKSRLLSDRFSAERPKGSFSTLEIQRTEQGDSAMYLCASSQRDRGHGYTFGSGTRLTVV.

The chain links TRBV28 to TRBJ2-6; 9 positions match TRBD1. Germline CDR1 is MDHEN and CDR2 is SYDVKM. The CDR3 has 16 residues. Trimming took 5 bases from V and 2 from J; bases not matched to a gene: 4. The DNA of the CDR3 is TGTGCCAGCAGTGGGACAGGGAGCGCTGGGGCCAACGTCCTGACTTTC. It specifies CASSGTGSAGANVLTF.

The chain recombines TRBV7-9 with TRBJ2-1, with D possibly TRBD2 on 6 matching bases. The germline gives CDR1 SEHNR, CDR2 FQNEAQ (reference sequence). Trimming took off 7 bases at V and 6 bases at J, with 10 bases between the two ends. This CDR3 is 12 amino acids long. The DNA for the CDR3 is TGTGCCAGCAATGCGGGGTCCAATGAGCAGTTCTTC. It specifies CASNAGSNEQFF.